The entry below gives a single T cell receptor beta chain sequence along with its context. Original data processing: Amplification of reference gene primers provided the estimated nucleated cell counts. TCRdb's table, derived via immunoSEQ multiplex PCR, lists solely in-frame clones and lacks some. V and J calls and clone size are those listed in that table; D and trimming were worked out from the DNA. Of around 160,000 clones listed, 80% to 90% are singletons. The entry originates in a study of blood T cell repertoires in COVID-19. Looking at the study overall: Whether acute or convalescent, the COVID-19 samples came from the United States, Italy and Spain. PBMCs, B-cell-depleted T cells, or T cells were the source of the cDNA or gDNA that made up the material.

Specimen: peripheral blood. The sequence came from a man aged 60-69 years with acute or convalescent COVID-19.

The CDR3 DNA is TGTGCCAGCAGTTTTAACAGGGCCTACGAGCAGTACTTC. The encoded protein is CASSFNRAYEQYF. J is TRBJ2-7 and V is TRBV28; D possibly corresponds to TRBD1 (6 bases). CDR1 MDHEN and CDR2 SYDVKM come from the germline V gene. V gave up 3 bases and J gave up 2 bases, with 8 bases separating them. This CDR3 spans 13 amino acids.